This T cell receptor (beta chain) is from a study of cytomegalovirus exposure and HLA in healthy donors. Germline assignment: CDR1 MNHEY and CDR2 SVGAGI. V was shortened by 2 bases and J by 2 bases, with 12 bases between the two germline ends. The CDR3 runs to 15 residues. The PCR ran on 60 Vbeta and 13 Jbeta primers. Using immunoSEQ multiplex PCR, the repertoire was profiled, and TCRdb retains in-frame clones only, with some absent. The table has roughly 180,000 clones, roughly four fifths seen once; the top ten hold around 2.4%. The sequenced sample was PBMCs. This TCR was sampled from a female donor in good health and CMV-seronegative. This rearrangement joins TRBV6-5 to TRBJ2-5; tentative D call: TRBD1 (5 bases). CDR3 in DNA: TGTGCCAGCAGTTACGGGGCGCCGAGACAAGAGACCCAGTACTTC. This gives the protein CASSYGAPRQETQYF.